The 28 T cell receptor beta chains in this list originate from one sample, sequenced in a study of T cell responses to AZD1222 COVID-19 vaccine. Data came from immunoSEQ multiplex PCR; TCRdb stores just in-frame clones and leaves some out. The sample carries tens of thousands of clones, roughly nine tenths recorded once. The input for sequencing was peripheral blood, taken 28 days after the second AZD1222 dose. The receptor set was obtained from an adult who received the AZD1222 COVID-19 vaccine.

The V gene is TRBV21-1, the J gene TRBJ1-4; whether TRBD1, the table's D call, matches the DNA was not checked. TRBV21-1 is shown as a pseudogene. This CDR3 region has 16 residues. The CDR3 here is CASSSSQGGGDEKLFF. Written as DNA, the CDR3 is TGTGCCAGCAGCAGTTCACAGGGGGGAGGAGATGAAAAACTGTTTTTT.

The V and J genes are TRBV19 and TRBJ2-7, with D possibly being TRBD2 (5 bases). Per germline, CDR1 LNHDA and CDR2 SQIVND (reference sequence). V shed 1 base and J shed 0 bases, with 13 bases lying between them. The length of the CDR3 is 16 residues. This chain's CDR3 is CASSIVEGASSYEQYV. The CDR3 DNA is TGTGCCAGTAGTATAGTAGAGGGAGCGAGCTCCTACGAGCAGTACGTC.

The J gene is TRBJ2-5, the V gene TRBV7-2; TRBD1 aligns across 10 bases. The CDR3 loop spans 14 amino acids. Germline assignment: CDR1 SGHTA and CDR2 FQGNSA. The V gene end was trimmed by 1 base and the J gene end by 4 bases; junction bases not matched to a gene: 0. The CDR3 loop reads CASSLGTGGETQYF. As DNA, the CDR3 is TGTGCCAGCAGCTTAGGGACAGGGGGAGAGACCCAGTACTTC.

This chain links TRBV19 with TRBJ1-5, with a tentative D call TRBD1 (5 bases). With 3 bases removed from V and 2 bases from J, the gap between germline ends came to 14 bases. Per germline, CDR1 LNHDA and CDR2 SQIVND (reference sequence). This CDR3 has 16 residues. The CDR3: CASSIKGRFGNQPQHF. The CDR3 nucleotides read TGTGCCAGTAGTATCAAGGGGCGATTTGGCAATCAGCCCCAGCATTTT.

V gene TRBV19 combines with J gene TRBJ1-2; D remains ambiguous. Trimming took 10 bases from V and 2 from J, leaving 5 bases between them. CDR3 length: 10 residues. The germline V gene encodes CDR1 LNHDA and CDR2 SQIVND (reference sequence). CDR3 sequence: CATPNYGYTF. CDR3 bases: TGTGCCACCCCAAACTATGGCTACACCTTC.

V and J are TRBV18 and TRBJ1-2, with D possibly being TRBD1 (5 bases). With 4 bases removed from V and 3 bases from J, the gap between germline ends came to 12 bases. This CDR3 contains 14 residues. The germline V gene has CDR1 KGHSH and CDR2 LQKENI. CDR3 bases: TGTGCCAGCTCACGGAAGGAGGGACACTATGGCTACACCTTC. Its translation is CASSRKEGHYGYTF.

CDR3 in amino acids: CASNAVMNTEAFF. The DNA of the CDR3 is TGTGCCAGCAACGCAGTGATGAACACTGAAGCTTTCTTT. This chain links TRBV2 with TRBJ1-1; D is undetermined. This CDR3 has 13 amino acids. V was clipped by 7 bases and J by 0 bases, with 9 bases between them. Looked up from germline, CDR1 is SNHLY and CDR2 is FYNNEI.

V usage is TRBV6-2 or TRBV6-3 and J usage is TRBJ1-2, with D possibly matching TRBD1 (5 bases). Germline V gene data show CDR1 as MNHEY and CDR2 as SVGEGT. V lost 6 bases to trimming and J lost 7 bases, with 15 bases between them. The CDR3 runs to 13 residues. The DNA for the CDR3 is TGTGCCAGCAGCCCCGGGGCCTCCCTTGGCTACACCTTC. Amino acid sequence: CASSPGASLGYTF.

This clone is a singleton in its sample. CDR3 nucleotide sequence: TGTGCCAGCAGGCGAGTTGGGACAGGGGACTATGGCTACACCTTC. Its protein is CASRRVGTGDYGYTF. V and J are TRBV6-5 and TRBJ1-2; 10 bases agree with TRBD1. Germline values: CDR1 MNHEY, CDR2 SVGAGI. J gave up 3 bases and V 6 bases, and 7 bases lay outside the gene matches. CDR3 length: 15 amino acids.

The chain carries TRBV2 and TRBJ1-1, with 8 bases that match TRBD1. This CDR3 has 15 residues. V lost 5 bases and J lost 3; bases outside the gene matches: 8. Germline loops: CDR1 SNHLY, CDR2 FYNNEI. Written as DNA, the CDR3 is TGTGCCAGCAGTTCTCACAGGGGGTGGGACACTGAAGCTTTCTTT. This sequence encodes CASSSHRGWDTEAFF.

The rearrangement uses TRBV19 and TRBJ1-6; D not certain. The CDR3 loop spans 15 amino acids. The V end was cut by 6 bases, the J end by 0 bases, with 9 bases between. CDR1 LNHDA and CDR2 SQIVND come from the germline V gene (reference sequence). Here the CDR3 reads CASSPGGSYNSPLHF. The CDR3 nucleotides read TGTGCCAGTAGCCCGGGCGGCTCCTATAATTCACCCCTCCACTTT.

This chain joins TRBV2 and TRBJ2-7; the D gene is possibly TRBD1 (6 bases). The CDR3 consists of 17 residues. Trimming pared 5 bases from V and 2 bases from J, leaving 22 bases between. Germline CDR1 and CDR2: SNHLY and FYNNEI. The CDR3 DNA is TGTGCCAGCAGTCTGGCGAATACCCGGGACATTCCCTACGAGCAGTACTTC. Its translation is CASSLANTRDIPYEQYF.

The gene calls are TRBV12-3 or TRBV12-4 and TRBJ2-1; the D is unclear. The CDR3 is made up of 11 amino acids. Trimming left V 7 bases short and J 9 bases short, with 10 bases between. DNA of the CDR3: TGTGCCAGCACCCCGGCTGGTGAGCAGTTCTTC. Its protein product is CASTPAGEQFF.

This clone was detected only a few times. The chain is built from TRBV4-3 and TRBJ1-1, with D tentatively TRBD1 (5 bases). The length of the CDR3 is 13 residues. Looked up from germline, CDR1 is LGHNA and CDR2 is YSLEER. Trimming shortened V by 4 bases and J by 10 bases, and 16 bases separated the two germline ends. Written as DNA, the CDR3 is TGCGCCAGCAGCCTAGAAGGGGATTCTCGAGCTTTCTTT. This encodes CASSLEGDSRAFF.

The genes are TRBV3-1 (or the pseudogene TRBV3-2) and TRBJ2-5; D may be TRBD1 (5 bases). The CDR3 spans 17 residues. Germline CDR1 LGHDT, CDR2 YNNKEL (reference sequence). Trimming stripped 6 bases from V and 5 bases from J, with 25 bases between. CDR3 residues: CASSPEWTIPKGETQYF. The CDR3 DNA reads as TGTGCCAGCAGTCCCGAGTGGACAATCCCGAAGGGGGAGACCCAGTACTTC.

The gene calls are TRBV7-8 and TRBJ1-5; D perhaps matches TRBD1 (5 bases). Per the germline V gene, CDR1 is SGHVS and CDR2 is FQNEAQ. CDR3 length: 13 amino acids. Trimming removed 5 bases at V and 5 bases at J, with 10 bases between. For the CDR3, the DNA is TGTGCCAGCAGCCCGGACACGCATCAGCCCCAGCATTTT. It encodes CASSPDTHQPQHF.

This chain joins TRBV5-1 and TRBJ1-2; tentatively, D is TRBD1 (5 bases). CDR3 length equals 17 residues. Germline CDR1 is SGHRS and CDR2 is YFSETQ. V lost 0 bases, J lost 0 bases, and 15 bases lay in between. CDR3 bases: TGCGCCAGCAGCTTGGCCGGTTGGGGGGTATCTAACTATGGCTACACCTTC. Its protein product is CASSLAGWGVSNYGYTF.

The CDR3 DNA follows: TGTGCCAGCAGTTTTCGGGGGGCAGGTGGCTACACCTTC. Its translation is CASSFRGAGGYTF. The chain couples TRBV12-3 or TRBV12-4 to TRBJ1-2, with D possibly TRBD1 on 6 matching bases. This CDR3 is 13 amino acids long. The V and J ends lost 3 bases and 7 bases respectively, with 12 bases between them.

The chain combines TRBV7-3 with TRBJ1-1, with TRBD1 as a possible D gene (5 bases). V gave up 5 bases and J gave up 7 bases, with 14 bases separating them. Germline loops: CDR1 SGHTA, CDR2 FQGTGA. The CDR3 totals 13 residues. The CDR3 spells CASSRGTGDEAFF. The DNA of the CDR3 is TGTGCCAGCAGCCGAGGGACGGGGGATGAAGCTTTCTTT.

This chain uses TRBV5-5 with TRBJ2-1; 7 bases agree with TRBD2. The ends lost 0 bases at V and 3 bases at J; junction bases unmatched: 3. Germline values: CDR1 SGHKS, CDR2 YYEKEE (reference sequence). The CDR3 totals 15 residues. CDR3 nucleotide sequence: TGTGCCAGCAGCTTGGGTCTAGCGGACTACAATGAGCAGTTCTTC. This sequence encodes CASSLGLADYNEQFF.

This sequence joins TRBV30 and TRBJ2-7, with D tentatively TRBD1 or TRBD2 (5 bases each). The CDR3 totals 14 residues. The V end was cut by 1 base, the J end by 1 base, with 11 bases between. CDR1 and CDR2 from the germline V gene are GTSNPN and SVGIG (reference sequence). The CDR3 loop reads CAWSAPGRSYEQYF. The DNA for the CDR3 is TGTGCCTGGAGTGCGCCGGGACGGTCCTACGAGCAGTACTTC.

This clone was counted once. The chain has TRBV6-4 and TRBJ1-1; D may be TRBD1 (6 bases). This CDR3 has 13 amino acids. Germline values: CDR1 MRHNA, CDR2 SNTAGT. Trimming shortened V by 5 bases and J by 6 bases, and 13 bases separated the two germline ends. Here the CDR3 reads CASSRTATAEAFF. The CDR3 nucleotides read TGTGCCAGCAGTAGGACAGCGACGGCTGAAGCTTTCTTT.

This chain links TRBV5-4 with TRBJ1-1; no definite D call. V shed 1 base and J shed 3 bases, with 13 bases lying between them. Per the germline V gene, CDR1 is SGHNT and CDR2 is YYREEE (reference sequence). CDR3 length: 15 amino acids. CDR3 sequence reads: CASSLLWTDHTEAFF. The DNA for the CDR3 is TGTGCCAGCAGCTTGCTGTGGACCGACCACACTGAAGCTTTCTTT.

CDR3 nucleotide sequence: TGTGCCAGTAGTACCCAGGGGGAGCAGTTCTTC. Its translation is CASSTQGEQFF. The chain combines TRBV19 with TRBJ2-1; tentatively, D is TRBD1 (6 bases). V dropped 4 bases and J dropped 10 bases, with 8 bases sitting between them. Germline assignment: CDR1 LNHDA and CDR2 SQIVND (reference sequence). The CDR3 spans 11 residues.

The chain links TRBV9 to TRBJ2-2, with TRBD1 matching over 7 bases. Germline V gene lookup returns CDR1 SGDLS and CDR2 YYNGEE. The CDR3 extends over 16 amino acids. Germline trimming cut 4 bases from V and 1 base from J; bases unmatched to any gene: 7. The CDR3: CASSPRDRKNTGELFF. As DNA, the CDR3 is TGTGCCAGCAGCCCCAGGGACAGAAAGAACACCGGGGAGCTGTTTTTT. The whole variable domain, filled in from reference TRBV9 and TRBJ2-2, reads DSGVTQTPKHLITATGQRVTLRCSPRSGDLSVYWYQQSLDQGLQFLIQYYNGEERAKGNILERFSAQQFPDLHSELNLSSLELGDSALYFCASSPRDRKNTGELFFGEGSRLTVL.

The chain links TRBV18 to TRBJ2-3; 8 bases agree with TRBD2. Germline V CDR1 and CDR2: KGHSH, LQKENI. CDR3 length: 14 amino acids. Trimming cost V 3 bases and J 3 bases; bases outside gene matches: 2. In DNA, the CDR3 is TGTGCCAGCTCACCGGGACTAGTAACAGATACGCAGTATTTT. Translated, it gives CASSPGLVTDTQYF.

V gene TRBV30 combines with J gene TRBJ1-2; 7 bases line up with TRBD1. Unmatched junction bases numbered 8, after V lost 5 bases and J lost 5 bases. From germline, CDR1 is GTSNPN and CDR2 SVGIG (reference sequence). The CDR3 has 13 amino acids. Here the CDR3 reads CAWSRDRTYGYTF. The CDR3 DNA sequence: TGTGCCTGGTCCCGGGACAGAACGTATGGCTACACCTTC. Full variable domain (outside the CDR3, taken from reference TRBV30 and TRBJ1-2): SQTIHQWPATLVQPVGSPLSLECTVEGTSNPNLYWYRQAAGRGLQLLFYSVGIGQISSEVPQNLSASRPQDRQFILSSKKLLLSDSGFYLCAWSRDRTYGYTFGSGTRLTVV.

J is TRBJ1-2 and V is TRBV29-1; weak D call: TRBD1 (5 bases). The ends were cut back, 7 bases at V and 0 bases at J, with 18 bases in the middle. Germline V CDR1 and CDR2: SQVTM, ANQGSEA. This CDR3 contains 15 residues. The CDR3 is CSAIGRGEANYGYTF. CDR3 sequence (DNA): TGCAGCGCCATCGGTCGGGGGGAGGCTAACTATGGCTACACCTTC.